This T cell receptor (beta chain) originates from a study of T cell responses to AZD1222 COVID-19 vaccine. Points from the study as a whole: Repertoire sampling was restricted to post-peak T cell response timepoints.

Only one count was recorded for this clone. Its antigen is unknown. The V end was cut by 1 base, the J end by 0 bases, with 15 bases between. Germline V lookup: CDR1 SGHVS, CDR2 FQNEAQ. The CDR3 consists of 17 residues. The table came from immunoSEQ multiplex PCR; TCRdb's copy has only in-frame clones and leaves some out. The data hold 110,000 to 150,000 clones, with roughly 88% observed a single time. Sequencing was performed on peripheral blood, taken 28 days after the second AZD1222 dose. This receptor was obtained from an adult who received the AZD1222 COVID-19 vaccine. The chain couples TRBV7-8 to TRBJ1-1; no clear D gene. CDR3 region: CASSLDTIGSMNTEAFF. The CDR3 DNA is TGTGCCAGCAGCTTAGATACCATTGGGAGCATGAACACTGAAGCTTTCTTT.